Each of the 21 T cell receptor beta chains below was sequenced from the same sample in a study of regulatory T cells in long-lasting Graves disease. Library construction for TCR beta used iRepertoire HTBI primers and Arm-PCR of CDR3 regions. TCRdb re-derived calls from the multiplex PCR reads in MiXCR, one entry per CDR3 protein. There are 520,000 or so distinct CDR3 sequences in the sample; around 12% occur only once, and roughly 9.3% lies in the top ten. The time point: newly diagnosed GD, antithyroid drugs for less than 3 months. Extracted RNA from PBMCs served as the source of the TCR library. These data were also reused for a study on T cells in Graves' hyperthyroidism and ophthalmopathy.

The sequenced sample was peripheral blood mononuclear cells (PBMCs), obtained at new diagnosis, from a patient treated with antithyroid drugs. The receptors shown here come from a woman in her twenties or thirties with Graves disease.

The table lists this clonotype with many counts. V usage is TRBV27 and J usage is TRBJ1-1, with a possible D match to TRBD1 (5 bases). V lost 5 bases and J lost 3, with 16 bases in between. Germline lookup yields CDR1 MNHEY and CDR2 SMNVEV (reference sequence). This CDR3 has 15 residues. The CDR3 nucleotides read TGTGCCAGCAGTGATTTTCGAGGACAAGACACTGAAGCTTTCTTT. Translating it yields CASSDFRGQDTEAFF.

This clonotype was seen at least ten times. The CDR3: CASSIGGTVPEAFF. The CDR3 nucleotides are TGTGCCAGTAGTATAGGGGGTACGGTCCCTGAAGCTTTCTTT. The rearrangement joins TRBV19 to TRBJ1-1; D is undetermined. Looked up from germline, CDR1 is LNHDA and CDR2 is SQIVND (reference sequence). This CDR3 contains 14 residues. The V end was cut by 1 base, the J end by 6 bases, with 12 bases between.

The chain couples TRBV7-3 to TRBJ1-2, with unresolved D. CDR3 length: 15 amino acids. Germline-derived CDR1 and CDR2 are SGHTA and FQGTGA. V shed 1 base and J shed 2 bases, with 11 bases lying between them. DNA for the CDR3: TGTGCCAGCAGCTTAAAAGGTGGGCCAAACTATGGCTACACCTTC. Its translation is CASSLKGGPNYGYTF.

This clonotype was counted ten times or more. The chain employs TRBV6-5 and TRBJ2-7, with D maybe TRBD1 (6 bases). The CDR3 extends over 13 amino acids. Germline CDR1 is MNHEY and CDR2 is SVGAGI. Trimming left V 3 bases short and J 6 bases short, with 12 bases between. In DNA, the CDR3 is TGTGCCAGCAGTTATTACAGGGATGTCGAGCAGTACTTC. Protein: CASSYYRDVEQYF.

This rearrangement joins TRBV6-1 to TRBJ1-2; D is possibly TRBD1 (5 bases). CDR3 length: 16 amino acids. The V gene's germline CDR1 is MNHNS and CDR2 SASEGT. Trimming shortened V by 5 bases and J by 5 bases, and 21 bases separated the two germline ends. The CDR3 DNA reads as TGTGCCAGCAGTCCTAGACAGCCCCAAGGAGTTTATGGCTACACCTTC. Protein: CASSPRQPQGVYGYTF.

This clonotype was seen repeatedly, ten times or more. The rearrangement uses TRBV27 and TRBJ2-3, with 7 bases fitting TRBD2. The CDR3 covers 14 residues. Losses at the gene ends were 4 bases for V and 4 bases for J; bases not matched to a gene: 5. Germline V CDR1 and CDR2: MNHEY, SMNVEV (reference sequence). The CDR3 spells CASSSWGRADTQYF. DNA for the CDR3: TGTGCCAGCAGTTCTTGGGGGAGGGCAGATACGCAGTATTTT.

This clonotype has ten or more counts. The chain carries TRBV12-3 or TRBV12-4 and TRBJ1-1; 7 bases agree with TRBD1. Trimming at V came to 3 bases and at J to 4 bases, leaving 8 bases not matched to a gene. The CDR3 spans 15 residues. CDR3 sequence: CASSFSGTEGTEAFF. The CDR3 DNA follows: TGTGCCAGCAGTTTCTCCGGGACAGAGGGCACTGAAGCTTTCTTT.

The chain is built from TRBV20-1 and TRBJ1-1; D not certain. This CDR3 region has 13 residues. Germline V lookup: CDR1 DFQATT, CDR2 SNEGSKA (reference sequence). V lost 3 bases and J 7 bases, leaving 15 bases between the germline ends. CDR3 sequence (DNA): TGCAGTGCTAGGGATCTCGGGGATTTTGAAGCTTTCTTT. This sequence encodes CSARDLGDFEAFF.

This rearrangement joins TRBV14 to TRBJ1-2; the D is unclear. The ends were cut back, 5 bases at V and 8 bases at J, with 3 bases in the middle. Germline V gene lookup returns CDR1 SGHDN and CDR2 FVKESK. The length of the CDR3 is 9 residues. The CDR3 region is CASSRGYTF. CDR3 nucleotides: TGTGCCAGCAGCAGAGGCTACACCTTC.

The sample holds many counts of this clonotype. Written as DNA, the CDR3 is TGCGCCAGCAGCTCATCAAACTACGCCGGGGAGCTGTTTTTT. It is translated as CASSSSNYAGELFF. The V call is TRBV5-1, the J call TRBJ2-2; D remains unclear. The CDR3 length is 14 residues. From germline, CDR1 is SGHRS and CDR2 YFSETQ. V was cut by 3 bases and J by 6 bases, with 12 bases left in between.

This clonotype occurred many times. The chain combines TRBV19 with TRBJ2-2; D gene uncertain. The germline CDR1 and CDR2 sequences are LNHDA and SQIVND (reference sequence). There are 14 residues in the CDR3. The germline V and J ends were trimmed by 10 bases and 0 bases, with 12 bases remaining between them. DNA of the CDR3: TGTGCCACCCGTCTAGTTCCGAACACCGGGGAGCTGTTTTTT. Amino acids: CATRLVPNTGELFF. The full variable domain, in which reference TRBV19 and TRBJ2-2 provide the parts outside the CDR3, is DGGITQSPKYLFRKEGQNVTLSCEQNLNHDAMYWYRQDPGQGLRLIYYSQIVNDFQKGDIAEGYSVSREKKESFPLTVTSAQKNPTAFYLCATRLVPNTGELFFGEGSRLTVL.

V is TRBV7-2 and J is TRBJ2-1, with D unresolved. Germline V CDR1 and CDR2: SGHTA, FQGNSA. CDR3 size: 13 residues. The germline V and J ends were trimmed by 3 bases and 6 bases, with 9 bases remaining between them. The CDR3 loop is CASSFEVANEQFF. CDR3 sequence (DNA): TGTGCCAGCAGCTTCGAGGTTGCCAATGAGCAGTTCTTC. Full variable domain (missing parts from reference TRBV7-2 and TRBJ2-1): GAGVSQSPSNKVTEKGKDVELRCDPISGHTALYWYRQSLGQGLEFLIYFQGNSAPDKSGLPSDRFSAERTGGSVSTLTIQRTQQEDSAVYLCASSFEVANEQFFGPGTRLTVL.

This clonotype was found a few times. J is TRBJ1-2 and V is TRBV20-1, with D tentatively TRBD1 (6 bases). This CDR3 has 12 amino acids. V was shortened by 5 bases and J by 8 bases, with 15 bases between the two germline ends. The germline CDR1 and CDR2 sequences are DFQATT and SNEGSKA (reference sequence). CDR3 sequence (DNA): TGCAGTGCTTCTCCGGGGGGCTACGGCTACACCTTC. Amino acid sequence: CSASPGGYGYTF.

This clonotype was picked up a small number of times. The junction departs from germline at one end; a sequencing error may be responsible. This rearrangement joins TRBV19 to TRBJ2-1; D is unclear. Germline lookup yields CDR1 LNHDA and CDR2 SQIVND (reference sequence). The CDR3 sequence is 13 residues long. Here the CDR3 reads CASASGNNNGQFF. CDR3 nucleotide sequence: TGTGCCAGTGCATCCGGTAACAACAATGGGCAGTTCTTC.

This clonotype was found many times. The CDR3 here is CASSFVGLNTEAFF. In DNA form, the CDR3 reads TGTGCCAGCAGCTTCGTGGGGCTAAACACTGAAGCTTTCTTT. The chain carries TRBV3-1 and TRBJ1-1; a weak D match, TRBD1 (5 bases). Germline V gene sequence: CDR1 LGHDT, CDR2 YNNKEL (reference sequence). The CDR3 extends over 14 amino acids. Deletions cut 5 bases from V and 2 bases from J, with 12 bases between.

The chain combines TRBV29-1 with TRBJ1-2; D not resolved. V dropped 4 bases and J dropped 4 bases, with 16 bases sitting between them. The germline V gene has CDR1 SQVTM and CDR2 ANQGSEA. The CDR3 length is 14 residues. CDR3 in amino acids: CSVGERTAFYGYTF. The CDR3 nucleotides are TGCAGCGTTGGGGAAAGGACGGCATTCTATGGCTACACCTTC.

This clonotype was observed many times. V and J are TRBV9 and TRBJ2-1; no clear D. Germline V lookup: CDR1 SGDLS, CDR2 YYNGEE. Trimming cost V 0 bases and J 8 bases, with 12 bases left between them. The length of the CDR3 is 14 residues. The CDR3 DNA sequence: TGTGCCAGCAGCGTAGTGGGCTTAGAAGATGAGCAGTTCTTC. It codes for CASSVVGLEDEQFF.

This clonotype was recorded a few times. The V and J genes are TRBV4-2 and TRBJ1-1; D not resolved. This CDR3 has 18 amino acids. Germline CDR1 is LGHNA and CDR2 is YNFKEQ. Trimming pared 1 base from V and 4 bases from J, leaving 22 bases between. The CDR3 is CASSQATTTSPWGTEAFF. CDR3 nucleotide sequence: TGTGCCAGCAGCCAAGCCACTACGACCAGCCCCTGGGGCACTGAAGCTTTCTTT.

The chain's CDR3 is CASSLAQVKLAGVSYNEQFF. Written as DNA, the CDR3 is TGTGCCAGCAGCTTGGCTCAGGTAAAACTAGCGGGAGTCTCCTACAATGAGCAGTTCTTC. V and J are TRBV7-9 and TRBJ2-1; 11 bases map to TRBD2. CDR3 size: 20 residues. Trimming at V came to 3 bases and at J to 0 bases, leaving 13 bases not matched to a gene. Per the germline V gene, CDR1 is SEHNR and CDR2 is FQNEAQ (reference sequence).

This clonotype has ten or more counts. The chain is built from TRBV7-8 and TRBJ2-1; D gene uncertain. This CDR3 has 15 residues. Trimming took off 1 base at V and 1 base at J, with 8 bases between the two ends. The germline V gene encodes CDR1 SGHVS and CDR2 FQNEAQ. CDR3 bases: TGTGCCAGCAGCTTAGGGCTGCGATCCTACAATGAGCAGTTCTTC. It encodes CASSLGLRSYNEQFF.

This clonotype was counted many times. The chain has TRBV4-1 and TRBJ1-1; the D is unclear. Germline assignment: CDR1 MGHRA and CDR2 YSYEKL. The CDR3 has 15 amino acids. The V end was cut by 1 base, the J end by 5 bases, with 14 bases between. As DNA, the CDR3 is TGCGCCAGCAGCCAAGCTCCCCAGCGGGGTACTGAAGCTTTCTTT. Its protein is CASSQAPQRGTEAFF.